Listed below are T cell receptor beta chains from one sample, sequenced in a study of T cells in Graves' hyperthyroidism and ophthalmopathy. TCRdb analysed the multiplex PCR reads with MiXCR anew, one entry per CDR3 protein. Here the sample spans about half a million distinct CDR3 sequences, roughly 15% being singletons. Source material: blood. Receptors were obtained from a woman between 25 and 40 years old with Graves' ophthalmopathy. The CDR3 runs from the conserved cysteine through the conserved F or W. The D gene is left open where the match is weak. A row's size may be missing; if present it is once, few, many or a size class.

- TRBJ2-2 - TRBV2 CASKWQFAGELFF TGTGCCAGCAAGTGGCAGTTTGCCGGGGAGCTGTTTTTT
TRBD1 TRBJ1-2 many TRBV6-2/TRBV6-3 CASSYATGGGYTF TGTGCCAGCAGTTACGCTACAGGGGGAGGCTACACCTTC
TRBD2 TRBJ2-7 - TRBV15 CASSTPAGGSYEQYF TGTGCCAGCAGTACCCCAGCGGGGGGGTCCTACGAGCAGTACTTC
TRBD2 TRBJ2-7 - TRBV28 CASSPGLAGGRSYEQYF TGTGCCAGCAGTCCAGGACTAGCGGGGGGCAGGTCCTACGAGCAGTACTTC
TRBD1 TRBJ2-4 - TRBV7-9 CASSLAGTENIQYF TGTGCCAGCAGCTTAGCTGGGACAGAAAACATTCAGTACTTC
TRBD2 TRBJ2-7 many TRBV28 CASSSLAGALPSYEQYF TGTGCCAGCAGTTCCCTAGCGGGAGCCCTACCCTCCTACGAGCAGTACTTC
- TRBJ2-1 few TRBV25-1 CASQSGADHNEQFF TGTGCCAGCCAATCTGGGGCCGACCACAATGAGCAGTTCTTC
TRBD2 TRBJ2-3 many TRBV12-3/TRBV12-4 CASNINSGRAGTQYF TGTGCCAGCAACATCAATAGCGGGAGGGCCGGGACGCAGTATTTT
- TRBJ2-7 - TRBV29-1 CSVAQYVYEQYF TGCAGCGTTGCTCAGTATGTCTACGAGCAGTACTTC
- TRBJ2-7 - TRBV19 CASSIVGTSSYEQYF TGTGCCAGTAGTATAGTTGGGACCTCATCTTACGAGCAGTACTTC
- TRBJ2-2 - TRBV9 CASTLGGGYTGELFF TGTGCCAGCACCCTAGGAGGGGGGTACACCGGGGAGCTGTTTTTT
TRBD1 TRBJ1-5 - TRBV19 CASSIATGDQPQHF TGTGCCAGTAGTATTGCGACAGGGGATCAGCCCCAGCATTTT
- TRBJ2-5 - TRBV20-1 CSAARDKQETQYF TGCAGTGCTGCCCGGGACAAACAAGAGACCCAGTACTTC
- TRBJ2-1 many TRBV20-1 CSARGPGLSYNEQFF TGCAGTGCTCGCGGGCCCGGCCTCTCCTACAATGAGCAGTTCTTC
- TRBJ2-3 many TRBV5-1 CASSLGVGGGGVSTDTQYF TGCGCCAGCAGCTTGGGAGTAGGTGGTGGCGGAGTAAGCACAGATACGCAGTATTTT
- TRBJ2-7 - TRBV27 CASSLSVGDVSYEQYF TGTGCCAGCAGTTTATCGGTGGGGGACGTAAGCTACGAGCAGTACTTC
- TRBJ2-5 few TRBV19 CASSISGIDVSETQYF TGTGCCAGTAGTATAAGTGGGATCGATGTCTCGGAGACCCAGTACTTC
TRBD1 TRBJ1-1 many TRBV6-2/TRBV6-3 CASSYSPWDRPTPFKAFF TGTGCCAGCAGTTACTCGCCTTGGGACAGGCCGACCCCATTTAAAGCTTTCTTT
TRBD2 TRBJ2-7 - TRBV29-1 CSAEVREAAEQYF TGCAGCGCGGAGGTGCGGGAGGCCGCCGAGCAGTACTTC
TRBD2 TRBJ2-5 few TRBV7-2 CASLRWAGGLETQYF TGTGCCAGCTTGCGTTGGGCGGGAGGTCTGGAGACCCAGTACTTC
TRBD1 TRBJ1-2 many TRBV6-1 CASSAGQENGYTF TGTGCCAGCAGTGCGGGACAGGAGAATGGCTACACCTTC
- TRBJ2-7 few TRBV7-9 CASSSQGWDEQYF TGTGCCAGCAGCTCTCAGGGTTGGGACGAGCAGTACTTC
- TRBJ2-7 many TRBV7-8 CASTPAGWELEQYF TGTGCCAGCACCCCTGCGGGTTGGGAGCTCGAGCAGTACTTC
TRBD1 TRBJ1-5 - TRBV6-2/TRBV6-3 CASRGQGPSNQPQHF TGTGCCAGCAGGGGACAGGGGCCTAGCAATCAGCCCCAGCATTTT
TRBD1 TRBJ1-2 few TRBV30 CASDRLSNYGYTF TGTGCCTCGGACAGGCTATCTAACTATGGCTACACCTTC
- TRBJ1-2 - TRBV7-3 CASSFDGSSRTF TGTGCCAGCAGCTTTGACGGCTCGTCAAGGACCTTC
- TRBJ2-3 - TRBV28 CATFLLRGQYF TGTGCCACCTTTCTATTACGTGGGCAGTATTTT
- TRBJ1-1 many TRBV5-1 CASSFERDNTEAFF TGCGCCAGCAGCTTTGAGAGAGACAACACTGAAGCTTTCTTT
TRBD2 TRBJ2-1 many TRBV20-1 CSAPSSGPRGNEQFF TGCAGTGCCCCGTCTAGCGGGCCGAGAGGGAATGAGCAGTTCTTC
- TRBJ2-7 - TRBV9 CASSDGGRTYEQYF TGTGCCAGCAGCGACGGGGGACGGACCTACGAGCAGTACTTC
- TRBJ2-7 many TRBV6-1 CASSVDRPYEQYF TGTGCCAGCAGCGTGGACAGACCCTACGAGCAGTACTTC
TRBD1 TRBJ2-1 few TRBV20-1 CSARGTNQHLSYNEQFF TGCAGTGCCAGGGGGACCAACCAGCACCTTTCCTACAATGAGCAGTTCTTC
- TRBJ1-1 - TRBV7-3 CASSLHPSEEAFF TGTGCCAGCAGCTTACACCCTTCGGAGGAAGCTTTCTTT
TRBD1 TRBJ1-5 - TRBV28 CASSNPDRLRQPQHF TGTGCCAGCAGTAATCCGGACAGGTTACGGCAGCCCCAGCATTTT
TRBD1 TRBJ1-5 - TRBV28 CASGTGLSNSNQPQHF TGTGCCAGTGGGACAGGGTTGTCCAATAGCAATCAGCCCCAGCATTTT
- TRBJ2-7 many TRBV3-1 CASSQDSRYEQYF TGTGCCAGCAGCCAGGACTCTCGGTACGAGCAGTACTTC
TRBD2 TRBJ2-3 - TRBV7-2 CASSVIGTSGRGTDTQYF TGTGCCAGCAGCGTGATCGGGACTAGCGGGAGGGGCACAGATACGCAGTATTTT
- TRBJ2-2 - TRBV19 CASSPLGPEGTGELFF TGTGCCAGTAGTCCCCTCGGCCCCGAGGGCACCGGGGAGCTGTTTTTT
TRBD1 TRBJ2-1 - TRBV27 CASSLAYRGGVNEQFF TGTGCCAGCAGTTTGGCTTACAGGGGTGGAGTCAATGAGCAGTTCTTC
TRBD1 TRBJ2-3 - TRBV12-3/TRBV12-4 CASSSKTGGVSDTQYF TGTGCCAGCAGTTCTAAGACAGGGGGAGTGAGCGATACGCAGTATTTT
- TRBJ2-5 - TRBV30 CAVQGISGETQYF TGTGCCGTCCAGGGGATTTCCGGCGAGACCCAGTACTTC
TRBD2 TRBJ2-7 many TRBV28 CASSSPYSGAAYEQYF TGTGCCAGCAGTTCGCCGTATAGCGGGGCCGCCTACGAGCAGTACTTC
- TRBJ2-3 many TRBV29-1 CSVEDKEGRSLTDTQYF TGCAGCGTTGAAGATAAGGAGGGGCGGAGTCTCACAGATACGCAGTATTTT
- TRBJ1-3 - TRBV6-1 CASSDPPGNTIYF TGTGCCAGCAGTGATCCCCCTGGAAACACCATATATTTT
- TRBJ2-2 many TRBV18 CASRSGATTGELFF TGTGCCAGCCGGTCGGGGGCGACCACCGGGGAGCTGTTTTTT
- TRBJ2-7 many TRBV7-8 CASRDYLVGEQYF TGTGCCAGCAGGGACTACCTAGTAGGCGAGCAGTACTTC
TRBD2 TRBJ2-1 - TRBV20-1 CSARDPSGRGNEQSF TGCAGTGCTAGAGATCCCAGCGGGAGAGGTAATGAGCAGTCCTTC
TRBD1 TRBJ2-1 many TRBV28 CASSFTFDRGPYNEQFF TGTGCCAGCAGTTTTACCTTTGACAGGGGGCCCTACAATGAGCAGTTCTTC
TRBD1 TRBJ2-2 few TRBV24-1 CATSDPRQGRDIGELFF TGTGCCACCAGTGACCCGAGACAGGGGCGGGATATCGGGGAGCTGTTTTTT